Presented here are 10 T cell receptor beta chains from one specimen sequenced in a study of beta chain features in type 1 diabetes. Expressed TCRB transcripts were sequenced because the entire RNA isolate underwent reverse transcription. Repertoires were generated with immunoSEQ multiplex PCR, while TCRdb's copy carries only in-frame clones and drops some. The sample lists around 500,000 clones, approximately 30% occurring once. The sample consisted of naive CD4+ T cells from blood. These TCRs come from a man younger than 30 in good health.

CDR3 sequence (DNA): TGTGCCAGCAGTGAGGCGGGGGGCCGTGAGCAGTTCTTC. Protein product: CASSEAGGREQFF. V usage is TRBV25-1 and J usage is TRBJ2-1; 8 bases align to TRBD2. Germline CDR1 is MGHDK and CDR2 is SYGVNS. V dropped 3 bases and J dropped 9; count of bases not matched to a gene: 4. The CDR3 has 13 amino acids.

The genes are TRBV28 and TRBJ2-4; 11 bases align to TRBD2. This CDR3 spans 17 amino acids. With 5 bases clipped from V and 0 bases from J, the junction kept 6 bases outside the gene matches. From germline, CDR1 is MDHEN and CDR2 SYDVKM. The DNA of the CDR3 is TGTGCCAGCAGTACGCCGGGACTAGCGGTAGCCAAAAACATTCAGTACTTC. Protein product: CASSTPGLAVAKNIQYF.

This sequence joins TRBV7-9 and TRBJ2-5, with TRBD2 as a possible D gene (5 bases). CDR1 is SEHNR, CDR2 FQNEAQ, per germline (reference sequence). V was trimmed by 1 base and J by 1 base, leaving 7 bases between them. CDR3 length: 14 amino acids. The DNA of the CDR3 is TGTGCCAGCAGCTTAGGGAGCGGCCAAGAGACCCAGTACTTC. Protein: CASSLGSGQETQYF.

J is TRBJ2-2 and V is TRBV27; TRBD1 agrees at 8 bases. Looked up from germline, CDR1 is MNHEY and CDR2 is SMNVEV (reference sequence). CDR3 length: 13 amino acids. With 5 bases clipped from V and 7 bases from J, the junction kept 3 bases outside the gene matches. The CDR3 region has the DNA TGTGCCAGCAGTCGACAGGGGTACGGGGAGCTGTTTTTT. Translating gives CASSRQGYGELFF.

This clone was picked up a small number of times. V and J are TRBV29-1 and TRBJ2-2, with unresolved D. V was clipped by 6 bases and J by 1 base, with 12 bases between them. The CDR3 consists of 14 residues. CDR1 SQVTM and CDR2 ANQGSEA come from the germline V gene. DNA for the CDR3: TGCAGCGTCGCTGAGGACGGGAACACCGGGGAGCTGTTTTTT. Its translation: CSVAEDGNTGELFF.

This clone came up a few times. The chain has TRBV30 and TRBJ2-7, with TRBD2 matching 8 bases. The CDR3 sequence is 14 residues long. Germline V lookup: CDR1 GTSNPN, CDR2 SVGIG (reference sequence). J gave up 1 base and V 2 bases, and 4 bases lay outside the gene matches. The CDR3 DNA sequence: TGTGCCTGGAGTACCGGACTAGCTTCCTACGAGCAGTACTTC. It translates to CAWSTGLASYEQYF. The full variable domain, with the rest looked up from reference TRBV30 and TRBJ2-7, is SQTIHQWPATLVQPVGSPLSLECTVEGTSNPNLYWYRQAAGRGLQLLFYSVGIGQISSEVPQNLSASRPQDRQFILSSKKLLLSDSGFYLCAWSTGLASYEQYFGPGTRLTVT.

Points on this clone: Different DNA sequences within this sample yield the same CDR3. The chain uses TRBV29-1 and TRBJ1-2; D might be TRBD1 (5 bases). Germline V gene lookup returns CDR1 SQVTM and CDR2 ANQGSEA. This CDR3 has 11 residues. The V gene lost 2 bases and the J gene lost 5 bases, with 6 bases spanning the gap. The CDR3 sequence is CSVEWGYGYTF. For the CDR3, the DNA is TGCAGCGTTGAATGGGGGTATGGCTACACCTTC.

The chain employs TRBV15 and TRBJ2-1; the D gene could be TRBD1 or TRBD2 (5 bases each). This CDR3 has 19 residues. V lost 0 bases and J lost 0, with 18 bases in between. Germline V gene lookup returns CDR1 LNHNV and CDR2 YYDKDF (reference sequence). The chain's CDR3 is CATSRDGVGRKSSYNEQFF. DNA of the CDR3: TGTGCCACCAGCAGAGATGGGGTGGGACGGAAGAGCTCCTACAATGAGCAGTTCTTC.

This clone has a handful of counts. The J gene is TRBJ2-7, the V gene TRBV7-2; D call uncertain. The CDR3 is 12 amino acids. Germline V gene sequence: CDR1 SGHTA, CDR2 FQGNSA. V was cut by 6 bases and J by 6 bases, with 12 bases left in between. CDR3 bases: TGTGCCAGCAGTCCAACGGCCTCCGAGCAGTACTTC. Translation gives CASSPTASEQYF.

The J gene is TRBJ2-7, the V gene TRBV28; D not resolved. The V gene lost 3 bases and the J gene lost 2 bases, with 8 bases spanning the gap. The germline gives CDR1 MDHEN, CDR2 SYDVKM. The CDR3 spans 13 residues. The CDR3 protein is CASSLHRTYEQYF. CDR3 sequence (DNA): TGTGCCAGCAGTTTGCACCGAACCTACGAGCAGTACTTC.